The 27 T cell receptor beta chains presented below share a single source sample, sequenced in a study of cytomegalovirus exposure and HLA in healthy donors. 60 Vbeta and 13 Jbeta primers were used in PCR. Profiling relied on immunoSEQ multiplex PCR, and the TCRdb table lists in-frame clones only, not all of them. The sample holds about 190,000 clones, over 60% seen once. Sequencing was carried out using PBMCs. The receptors stem from a woman in her twenties or thirties in good health and CMV-seropositive.

CDR3 DNA sequence: TGCGCCAGCAGCTTGGACGGCGGACAGGATCAGCCCCAGCATTTT. Protein: CASSLDGGQDQPQHF. The chain links TRBV5-1 to TRBJ1-5, with 7 bases fitting TRBD1. With 0 bases clipped from V and 5 bases from J, the junction kept 5 bases outside the gene matches. This CDR3 is built from 15 residues. CDR1 and CDR2 (germline): SGHRS, YFSETQ.

This chain joins TRBV5-5 and TRBJ2-5; possibly TRBD1 for D (5 bases). The germline V gene has CDR1 SGHKS and CDR2 YYEKEE (reference sequence). The CDR3 sequence is 13 residues long. Trimming left V 10 bases short and J 1 base short, with 14 bases between. The CDR3 region has the DNA TGTGCCTCCAGGGTACTACTCCAAGAGACCCAGTACTTC. This translates into CASRVLLQETQYF.

This clone was picked up one time. The gene calls are TRBV5-1 and TRBJ2-1, with 9 bases aligning to TRBD2. Losses at the gene ends were 0 bases for V and 5 bases for J; bases not matched to a gene: 3. The CDR3 covers 15 residues. The germline V gene has CDR1 SGHRS and CDR2 YFSETQ. The CDR3 DNA reads TGCGCCAGCAGCTTGGGGCCTAGCGGGGACAATGAGCAGTTCTTC. Encoded protein: CASSLGPSGDNEQFF.

V and J are TRBV28 and TRBJ2-1, with a possible D match to TRBD2 (5 bases). Germline V lookup: CDR1 MDHEN, CDR2 SYDVKM. The CDR3 covers 16 residues. Trimming took 6 bases from V and 4 from J, leaving 19 bases between them. The CDR3 protein is CASSHNPAGAYNEQFF. CDR3 in DNA: TGTGCCAGCAGCCATAACCCCGCGGGCGCATACAATGAGCAGTTCTTC. Combining the CDR3 with reference TRBV28 and TRBJ2-1 gives the whole variable domain DVKVTQSSRYLVKRTGEKVFLECVQDMDHENMFWYRQDPGLGLRLIYFSYDVKMKEKGDIPEGYSVSREKKERFSLILESASTNQTSMYLCASSHNPAGAYNEQFFGPGTRLTVL.

The DNA of the CDR3 is TGTGCCAGCAGACCATGGACATCTGAAGCTTTCTTT. Amino acid sequence: CASRPWTSEAFF. This chain links TRBV7-9 with TRBJ1-1; possibly TRBD1 for D (5 bases). Per germline, CDR1 SEHNR and CDR2 FQNEAQ (reference sequence). The CDR3 is 12 amino acids. V lost 6 bases to trimming and J lost 6 bases, with 11 bases between them.

The V call is TRBV7-3, the J call TRBJ1-4, with D tentatively TRBD1 (5 bases). V lost 5 bases and J lost 3, with 7 bases in between. This CDR3 has 13 residues. Germline CDR1 and CDR2: SGHTA and FQGTGA. Here the CDR3 DNA reads TGTGCCAGCAGCACGGGGGCTAATGAAAAACTGTTTTTT. It encodes CASSTGANEKLFF.

The chain has TRBV4-2 and TRBJ2-1; 12 bases agree with TRBD2. The CDR3 covers 17 residues. In germline, CDR1 is LGHNA, CDR2 YNFKEQ. The V gene end was trimmed by 1 base and the J gene end by 7 bases; junction bases not matched to a gene: 8. The CDR3 coding sequence is TGTGCCAGCAGCCAAGGGGTGACTAGCGGGAGTTGGAATGAGCAGTTCTTC. As protein: CASSQGVTSGSWNEQFF.

This chain connects TRBV21-1 to TRBJ2-7; the table's D gene call, TRBD2, was not cross checked with the DNA. TRBV21-1 constitutes a pseudogene. The CDR3 is made up of 14 amino acids. This chain's CDR3 is CASSREGWTGEQYF. The CDR3 DNA follows: TGTGCCAGCAGCAGGGAGGGGTGGACGGGTGAGCAGTACTTC.

This clone was recorded only once. This sequence joins TRBV5-4 and TRBJ1-2; D gene ambiguous. The CDR3 covers 14 residues. In germline, CDR1 is SGHNT, CDR2 YYREEE (reference sequence). V was pared by 4 bases and J by 0 bases, with 10 bases between. The CDR3 bases are TGTGCCAGCAGCCCCCCCGGTTCTAACTATGGCTACACCTTC. Residues: CASSPPGSNYGYTF. Complete variable domain (other parts from reference TRBV5-4 and TRBJ1-2): ETGVTQSPTHLIKTRGQQVTLRCSSQSGHNTVSWYQQALGQGPQFIFQYYREEENGRGNFPPRFSGLQFPNYSSELNVNALELDDSALYLCASSPPGSNYGYTFGSGTRLTVV.

V usage is TRBV5-6 and J usage is TRBJ1-1; D is perhaps TRBD1 (5 bases). Trimming removed 0 bases at V and 1 base at J, with 10 bases between. The CDR3 extends over 15 amino acids. CDR1 is SGHDT, CDR2 YYEEEE, per germline. CDR3 sequence (DNA): TGTGCCAGCAGCTTGGAGGTGGGGCGGAACACTGAAGCTTTCTTT. Protein: CASSLEVGRNTEAFF.

This chain links TRBV7-5 with TRBJ2-7; the table assigns TRBD1, which was not confirmed against the DNA. TRBV7-5 has pseudogene status. CDR3 length: 15 amino acids. The chain's CDR3 is CARRSLGPTFYEQYF. Here the CDR3 DNA reads TGTGCCAGAAGGTCCCTGGGGCCGACCTTTTACGAGCAGTACTTC.

The chain employs TRBV4-2 and TRBJ1-6; TRBD1 agrees at 8 bases. Germline trimming cut 5 bases from V and 6 bases from J; bases unmatched to any gene: 9. This CDR3 has 16 residues. Germline V gene sequence: CDR1 LGHNA, CDR2 YNFKEQ. As DNA, the CDR3 is TGTGCCAGCAGCTTCGCCGGAGGACAGGGTAATTCACCCCTCCACTTT. Amino acids: CASSFAGGQGNSPLHF.

This rearrangement joins TRBV10-3 to TRBJ2-2, with 12 bases lining up with TRBD2. CDR1 and CDR2 from the germline V gene are ENHRY and SYGVKD. The V segment lost 11 bases and the J segment 0 bases; nucleotides outside the gene matches: 7. The CDR3 runs 16 residues. The CDR3 sequence is CASGGTSGSNTGELFF. Written as DNA, the CDR3 is TGTGCCTCGGGCGGGACTAGCGGGTCGAACACCGGGGAGCTGTTTTTT.

The gene calls are TRBV27 and TRBJ2-7; 7 nucleotides agree with TRBD2. Germline V lookup: CDR1 MNHEY, CDR2 SMNVEV (reference sequence). The CDR3 is made up of 16 amino acids. The V gene end was trimmed by 6 bases and the J gene end by 6 bases; junction bases not matched to a gene: 17. In nucleotides, the CDR3 is TGTGCCAGCAGAGGGAGACTAGCAGGTACCCCAGGCGAGCAGTACTTC. Translation: CASRGRLAGTPGEQYF.

The gene calls are TRBV4-2 and TRBJ1-1; no firm D call. CDR1 is LGHNA and CDR2 is YNFKEQ in the germline V gene. The V end lost 0 bases, the J end lost 4 bases, and 12 bases lay between the germline ends. CDR3 size: 15 residues. DNA for the CDR3: TGTGCCAGCAGCCAAGATCGGAGAATGGTCACTGAAGCTTTCTTT. Amino acid sequence: CASSQDRRMVTEAFF.

This clone was counted once. This chain connects TRBV7-3 to TRBJ2-3; 12 bases are a match to TRBD2. The CDR3 has 16 residues. V lost 5 bases to trimming and J lost 3 bases; unmatched junction nucleotides: 6. Germline V CDR1 and CDR2: SGHTA, FQGTGA. The CDR3: CASSPGLAGSTDTQYF. CDR3 DNA: TGTGCCAGCAGCCCCGGACTAGCGGGATCGACAGATACGCAGTATTTT. The full variable domain, with the rest looked up from reference TRBV7-3 and TRBJ2-3, is GAGVSQTPSNKVTEKGKYVELRCDPISGHTALYWYRQSLGQGPEFLIYFQGTGAADDSGLPNDRFFAVRPEGSVSTLKIQRTERGDSAVYLCASSPGLAGSTDTQYFGPGTRLTVL.

The chain joins TRBV7-2 to TRBJ2-1; 8 nucleotides agree with TRBD1. The CDR3 covers 15 residues. V gave up 6 bases and J gave up 1 base; unmatched junction bases: 5. The V gene's germline CDR1 is SGHTA and CDR2 FQGNSA. The CDR3: CASRKTGESYNEQFF. In nucleotides, the CDR3 is TGTGCCAGCAGAAAGACAGGGGAATCCTACAATGAGCAGTTCTTC. The full variable domain, completed using reference TRBV7-2 and TRBJ2-1, is GAGVSQSPSNKVTEKGKDVELRCDPISGHTALYWYRQSLGQGLEFLIYFQGNSAPDKSGLPSDRFSAERTGGSVSTLTIQRTQQEDSAVYLCASRKTGESYNEQFFGPGTRLTVL.

The rearrangement joins TRBV4-3 to TRBJ1-1; the match to TRBD1 covers 7 bases. CDR3 length: 19 residues. The germline CDR1 and CDR2 sequences are LGHNA and YSLEER. The ends lost 2 bases at V and 1 base at J; junction bases unmatched: 16. Here the CDR3 DNA reads TGCGCCAGCAGCCAATACCCGCCGAGTACAGGGGTCAAGAACACTGAAGCTTTCTTT. Translated: CASSQYPPSTGVKNTEAFF.

This rearrangement joins TRBV2 to TRBJ2-1; 13 bases map to TRBD2. V was pared by 2 bases and J by 9 bases, with 7 bases of the junction left unmatched. This CDR3 has 16 amino acids. Germline V CDR1 and CDR2: SNHLY, FYNNEI. The chain's CDR3 is CASSERLAGGQGEQFF. For the CDR3, the DNA is TGTGCCAGCAGTGAAAGACTAGCGGGGGGTCAGGGTGAGCAGTTCTTC.

The chain uses TRBV29-1 and TRBJ2-7, with D maybe TRBD1 (7 bases). V was cut by 3 bases and J by 5 bases, with 20 bases left in between. This CDR3 is 15 amino acids long. CDR1 SQVTM and CDR2 ANQGSEA come from the germline V gene. CDR3 loop: CSVDLRSRGEDEQYF. Written as DNA, the CDR3 is TGCAGCGTTGATCTAAGGAGCAGGGGGGAGGACGAGCAGTACTTC.

The rearrangement uses TRBV5-1 and TRBJ1-4; no clear D gene. Germline V gene lookup returns CDR1 SGHRS and CDR2 YFSETQ. Trimming took off 4 bases at V and 8 bases at J, with 18 bases between the two ends. CDR3 size: 15 residues. CDR3 loop: CASSPRPIGGEKLFF. CDR3 coding DNA: TGCGCCAGCAGCCCGCGGCCCATCGGCGGGGAAAAACTGTTTTTT.

The chain uses TRBV5-4 and TRBJ1-1, with unresolved D. The V and J ends lost 4 bases and 2 bases respectively, with 12 bases between them. In germline, CDR1 is SGHNT, CDR2 YYREEE (reference sequence). This CDR3 is 14 amino acids long. CDR3 in DNA: TGTGCCAGCAGCCAGACACTCGAAAACACTGAAGCTTTCTTT. This translates into CASSQTLENTEAFF.

The genes are TRBV7-8 and TRBJ2-3; D not certain. V lost 3 bases to trimming and J lost 9 bases, with 13 bases between them. This CDR3 region has 13 residues. CDR1 is SGHVS and CDR2 is FQNEAQ in the germline V gene. CDR3 coding DNA: TGTGCCAGCAGCTTTGACTCCCCCCCCACGCAGTATTTT. As protein: CASSFDSPPTQYF.

The J gene is TRBJ2-7, the V gene TRBV19; TRBD1 matches 7 bases. There are 15 residues in the CDR3. With V trimmed by 2 bases and J by 6 bases, 10 bases remained unmatched. Germline V gives CDR1 LNHDA, CDR2 SQIVND (reference sequence). CDR3 region: CASSITPTGQGEQYF. The CDR3 DNA reads as TGTGCCAGTAGTATAACCCCGACAGGGCAAGGCGAGCAGTACTTC. The full variable domain, with the rest looked up from reference TRBV19 and TRBJ2-7, is DGGITQSPKYLFRKEGQNVTLSCEQNLNHDAMYWYRQDPGQGLRLIYYSQIVNDFQKGDIAEGYSVSREKKESFPLTVTSAQKNPTAFYLCASSITPTGQGEQYFGPGTRLTVT.

V is TRBV5-1 and J is TRBJ2-2, with TRBD2 matching over 14 bases. The CDR3 has 16 amino acids. Germline V gene sequence: CDR1 SGHRS, CDR2 YFSETQ. V was clipped by 2 bases and J by 4 bases; unmatched bases: 1. The DNA for the CDR3 is TGCGCCAGCAGCTTCGGACTAGCGGGGGGCACCGGGGAGCTGTTTTTT. It specifies CASSFGLAGGTGELFF.

This clone was seen a handful of times. The rearrangement joins TRBV27 to TRBJ2-1, with 9 bases matching TRBD1. CDR3 length: 17 amino acids. CDR1 is MNHEY and CDR2 is SMNVEV in the germline V gene (reference sequence). V was clipped by 5 bases and J by 4 bases; unmatched bases: 12. The CDR3 spells CASSPRLRDREYNEQFF. The CDR3 nucleotides are TGTGCCAGCAGTCCTAGACTCCGGGACAGGGAATACAATGAGCAGTTCTTC.

The V call is TRBV7-2, the J call TRBJ2-1, with 8 bases that match TRBD2. V shed 1 base and J 9 bases; nucleotides not matched to a gene: 11. This CDR3 comprises 16 residues. CDR1 and CDR2 from the germline V gene are SGHTA and FQGNSA. The CDR3 DNA reads as TGTGCCAGCAGCTTAGTGGGACTAGGGCCGGGGAGTGAGCAGTTCTTC. This encodes CASSLVGLGPGSEQFF.